Presented here are 8 T cell receptor beta chains from one specimen sequenced in a study of T cell responses to AZD1222 COVID-19 vaccine. Some clones are missing from TCRdb's copy, which holds only in-frame ones; the method was immunoSEQ multiplex PCR. The sample includes 120,000 to 150,000 clones, 89% of them seen just once. The sequencing here drew on peripheral blood, taken on day 0 of AZD1222 vaccination. Every receptor here comes from an adult in good health.

This sequence joins TRBV7-3 and TRBJ2-2, with TRBD1 identical over 11 bases. Germline CDR1 reads SGHTA; CDR2 reads FQGTGA. The CDR3 length is 16 residues. V lost 4 bases to trimming and J lost 5 bases; unmatched junction nucleotides: 6. CDR3 residues: CASSSYRDRGTGELFF. The CDR3 coding sequence is TGTGCCAGCAGCTCTTACCGGGACAGGGGGACCGGGGAGCTGTTTTTT.

The gene calls are TRBV7-2 and TRBJ1-6; weak D call: TRBD1 (5 bases). The CDR3 runs 15 residues. The V gene's germline CDR1 is SGHTA and CDR2 FQGNSA. Trimming took off 5 bases at V and 13 bases at J, with 21 bases between the two ends. CDR3 in amino acids: CASSEGWGGFFPLHF. In DNA, the CDR3 is TGTGCCAGCAGCGAGGGGTGGGGAGGGTTCTTCCCCCTCCACTTT. Full variable domain (missing parts from reference TRBV7-2 and TRBJ1-6): GAGVSQSPSNKVTEKGKDVELRCDPISGHTALYWYRQSLGQGLEFLIYFQGNSAPDKSGLPSDRFSAERTGGSVSTLTIQRTQQEDSAVYLCASSEGWGGFFPLHFGNGTRLTVT.

Here the CDR3 reads CASSRGTSGSYNEQFF. The CDR3 region has the DNA TGTGCCAGCAGCCGCGGGACTAGCGGAAGCTACAATGAGCAGTTCTTC. This chain connects TRBV5-4 to TRBJ2-1; 11 nucleotides line up with TRBD2. The CDR3 has 16 residues. J lost 3 bases, V lost 4 bases, and 6 bases had no gene match. Looked up from germline, CDR1 is SGHNT and CDR2 is YYREEE (reference sequence).

The V call is TRBV19, the J call TRBJ2-2; 7 bases are a match to TRBD2. Germline CDR1 is LNHDA and CDR2 is SQIVND (reference sequence). J lost 2 bases, V lost 4 bases, and 7 bases had no gene match. The CDR3 totals 16 residues. The chain's CDR3 is CASSTLASGNTGELFF. CDR3 DNA sequence: TGTGCCAGTAGTACTCTGGCTAGCGGAAACACCGGGGAGCTGTTTTTT.

The chain couples TRBV5-5 to TRBJ1-5; a possible D gene is TRBD1 (5 bases). V was shortened by 2 bases and J by 1 base, with 16 bases between the two germline ends. The CDR3 is 17 amino acids. Germline V CDR1 and CDR2: SGHKS, YYEKEE (reference sequence). CDR3 nucleotides: TGTGCCAGCAGCTTAGGAGGGGTCGGTAACAGCAATCAGCCCCAGCATTTT. Translating gives CASSLGGVGNSNQPQHF.

V usage is TRBV20-1 and J usage is TRBJ2-3; 7 positions match TRBD1. CDR1 and CDR2 from the germline V gene are DFQATT and SNEGSKA (reference sequence). Trimming took 6 bases from V and 12 from J; bases not matched to a gene: 9. The CDR3 runs to 11 residues. The CDR3 reads CSAPRQGAQYF. The CDR3 DNA reads as TGCAGTGCCCCTCGACAGGGTGCTCAGTATTTT.

V gene TRBV5-8 combines with J gene TRBJ2-6; D is unclear. CDR1 and CDR2 (germline): SGHTS, YDEGEE. The length of the CDR3 is 15 residues. Trimming stripped 1 base from V and 2 bases from J, with 7 bases between. The CDR3 DNA is TGTGCCAGCAGCTTGCGGCAGCCTGGGGCCAACGTCCTGACTTTC. Translating gives CASSLRQPGANVLTF.

The chain couples TRBV6-5 to TRBJ1-1; TRBD1 matches at 7 bases. The germline CDR1 and CDR2 sequences are MNHEY and SVGAGI. V trimming: 2 bases; J trimming: 6 bases; junction bases outside the gene matches: 6. The CDR3 consists of 14 residues. The CDR3 DNA reads as TGTGCCAGCAGTTACGACAGGGTTTCTGCTGAAGCTTTCTTT. Amino acid sequence: CASSYDRVSAEAFF.